The rows below give T cell receptor beta chains drawn from one sample of a study of T cells in Graves' hyperthyroidism and ophthalmopathy. TCRdb reprocessed the multiplex PCR reads via MiXCR and lists one record per CDR3 protein. The sample carries 350,000 or so distinct CDR3 sequences, 17% recorded once. Sample: blood. These receptors all come from a woman aged 25 to 39 with Graves' hyperthyroidism that later progressed to Graves' ophthalmopathy. The CDR3 runs from the conserved cysteine through the conserved F or W. A D gene is named only where the DNA matches it firmly. Where a row states a size, it is once, few, many or the class of an expanded clone; other rows omit it.

v_call: TRBV11-3
d_call: .
clone_size: many
j_call: TRBJ1-1
cdr3_aa: CASSLARYTEAFF
cdr3_nt: TGTGCCAGCAGCTTAGCCAGGTACACTGAAGCTTTCTTT

v_call: TRBV5-1
d_call: .
clone_size: few
j_call: TRBJ2-7
cdr3_aa: CASSLAAFGGLGAYEQYF
cdr3_nt: TGCGCCAGCAGCTTGGCCGCCTTCGGAGGTCTCGGGGCTTACGAGCAGTACTTC

v_call: TRBV7-6
d_call: .
clone_size: few
j_call: TRBJ2-7
cdr3_aa: CAGSLWGNEQYF
cdr3_nt: TGTGCCGGCAGCCTCTGGGGGAACGAGCAGTACTTC

v_call: TRBV6-1
d_call: .
clone_size: few
j_call: TRBJ2-3
cdr3_aa: CASSEMTGTDTQYF
cdr3_nt: TGTGCCAGCAGTGAGATGACAGGCACAGATACGCAGTATTTT

v_call: TRBV30
d_call: .
clone_size: many
j_call: TRBJ2-1
cdr3_aa: CAWSVFRNYNEQFF
cdr3_nt: TGTGCCTGGAGTGTATTTAGGAATTACAATGAGCAGTTCTTC

v_call: TRBV5-1
d_call: .
clone_size: .
j_call: TRBJ2-4
cdr3_aa: CASSLLEAAKNIQYF
cdr3_nt: TGCGCCAGCAGCTTGCTAGAGGCGGCCAAAAACATTCAGTACTTC

v_call: TRBV27
d_call: .
clone_size: few
j_call: TRBJ2-7
cdr3_aa: CASSLLSGSQPVTYEQYF
cdr3_nt: TGTGCCAGCAGTTTGCTTTCCGGGAGCCAACCGGTAACCTACGAGCAGTACTTC

v_call: TRBV19
d_call: TRBD1
clone_size: many
j_call: TRBJ1-1
cdr3_aa: CASSHTTSATGETEAFF
cdr3_nt: TGTGCCAGTAGTCACACAACTTCTGCTACAGGGGAGACTGAAGCTTTCTTT

v_call: TRBV3-1
d_call: .
clone_size: many
j_call: TRBJ2-7
cdr3_aa: CASSQILRFNYEQYF
cdr3_nt: TGTGCCAGCAGCCAAATTCTCCGGTTCAACTACGAGCAGTACTTC

v_call: TRBV28
d_call: .
clone_size: many
j_call: TRBJ2-2
cdr3_aa: CASRSGANTGELFF
cdr3_nt: TGTGCCAGCAGGTCGGGCGCGAACACCGGGGAGCTGTTTTTT

v_call: TRBV3-1
d_call: TRBD2
clone_size: many
j_call: TRBJ2-1
cdr3_aa: CASSPGAGVHNEQFF
cdr3_nt: TGTGCCAGCAGTCCCGGGGCGGGGGTACACAATGAGCAGTTCTTC

v_call: TRBV10-3
d_call: .
clone_size: .
j_call: TRBJ1-4
cdr3_aa: CASSLRQDNEKLFF
cdr3_nt: TGTGCCAGCTCACTTCGGCAGGATAATGAAAAACTGTTTTTT

v_call: TRBV2
d_call: .
clone_size: .
j_call: TRBJ2-1
cdr3_aa: CASTSIAANEQFF
cdr3_nt: TGTGCCAGCACCTCTATAGCGGCCAATGAGCAGTTCTTC

v_call: TRBV5-1
d_call: .
clone_size: many
j_call: TRBJ1-3
cdr3_aa: CASSLVMGPGNTIYF
cdr3_nt: TGCGCCAGCAGCTTGGTTATGGGCCCTGGAAACACCATATATTTT

v_call: TRBV6-1
d_call: .
clone_size: many
j_call: TRBJ1-1
cdr3_aa: CASRQRLNTEAFF
cdr3_nt: TGTGCCAGTAGACAGAGACTGAACACTGAAGCTTTCTTT

v_call: TRBV2
d_call: .
clone_size: many
j_call: TRBJ2-7
cdr3_aa: CASKRGEGYEQYF
cdr3_nt: TGTGCCAGCAAGAGGGGCGAGGGCTACGAGCAGTACTTC

v_call: TRBV18
d_call: .
clone_size: .
j_call: TRBJ1-1
cdr3_aa: CAISPVGMNTEAFF
cdr3_nt: TGTGCCATCTCACCCGTAGGTATGAACACTGAAGCTTTCTTT

v_call: TRBV20-1
d_call: TRBD2
clone_size: .
j_call: TRBJ2-3
cdr3_aa: CSAPGTSATADTQYF
cdr3_nt: TGCAGTGCTCCAGGGACTAGCGCGACCGCAGATACGCAGTATTTT

v_call: TRBV20-1
d_call: .
clone_size: many
j_call: TRBJ2-3
cdr3_aa: CSARQGRDTQYF
cdr3_nt: TGCAGTGCTAGGCAGGGGAGAGATACGCAGTATTTT

v_call: TRBV6-2/TRBV6-3
d_call: .
clone_size: many
j_call: TRBJ2-4
cdr3_aa: CASSPTRGGENIQYF
cdr3_nt: TGTGCCAGCAGCCCGACAAGAGGGGGAGAAAACATTCAGTACTTC

v_call: TRBV28
d_call: TRBD1
clone_size: .
j_call: TRBJ2-3
cdr3_aa: CASSWRTGYYSDTQYF
cdr3_nt: TGTGCCAGCAGTTGGCGGACAGGGTATTACTCAGATACGCAGTATTTT

v_call: TRBV6-2/TRBV6-3
d_call: TRBD2
clone_size: once
j_call: TRBJ2-7
cdr3_aa: CASSYGLAGPYEQYF
cdr3_nt: TGTGCCAGCAGTTATGGACTAGCGGGGCCCTACGAGCAGTACTTC

v_call: TRBV7-9
d_call: .
clone_size: many
j_call: TRBJ2-6
cdr3_aa: CASSSQVVDTGANVLTF
cdr3_nt: TGTGCCAGCAGCTCTCAGGTCGTGGATACTGGGGCCAACGTCCTGACTTTC

v_call: TRBV6-4
d_call: .
clone_size: .
j_call: TRBJ2-3
cdr3_aa: CASRPGVRSTDTQYF
cdr3_nt: TGTGCCAGCAGACCAGGGGTGCGAAGCACAGATACGCAGTATTTT

v_call: TRBV4-2
d_call: .
clone_size: many
j_call: TRBJ2-2
cdr3_aa: CASSQTLAETGELFF
cdr3_nt: TGTGCCAGCAGCCAAACCCTCGCCGAGACCGGGGAGCTGTTTTTT

v_call: TRBV12-3/TRBV12-4
d_call: .
clone_size: many
j_call: TRBJ1-1
cdr3_aa: CASSWTVNTEAFF
cdr3_nt: TGTGCCAGCAGCTGGACAGTTAACACTGAAGCTTTCTTT

v_call: TRBV4-2
d_call: .
clone_size: .
j_call: TRBJ2-3
cdr3_aa: CASSQGDIGTDTQYF
cdr3_nt: TGTGCCAGCAGCCAAGGGGACATAGGCACAGATACGCAGTATTTT

v_call: TRBV28
d_call: .
clone_size: many
j_call: TRBJ1-6
cdr3_aa: CASSLFQGNSPLHF
cdr3_nt: TGTGCCAGCAGTTTATTCCAGGGAAATTCACCCCTCCACTTT

v_call: TRBV5-1
d_call: .
clone_size: .
j_call: TRBJ2-1
cdr3_aa: CASSLVGQGVNEQFF
cdr3_nt: TGCGCCAGCAGCTTGGTTGGGCAGGGTGTCAATGAGCAGTTCTTC

v_call: TRBV5-6
d_call: .
clone_size: .
j_call: TRBJ2-7
cdr3_aa: CASSLDRVNEQYF
cdr3_nt: TGTGCCAGCAGCTTGGACAGGGTGAACGAGCAGTACTTC

v_call: TRBV12-3/TRBV12-4
d_call: TRBD2
clone_size: many
j_call: TRBJ2-7
cdr3_aa: CASSRTGGFNEQYF
cdr3_nt: TGTGCCAGCAGTAGAACGGGGGGGTTTAACGAGCAGTACTTC

v_call: TRBV20-1
d_call: .
clone_size: few
j_call: TRBJ1-4
cdr3_aa: CSASPPTFNEKLFF
cdr3_nt: TGCAGTGCCTCCCCCCCGACGTTTAATGAAAAACTGTTTTTT

v_call: TRBV28
d_call: TRBD2
clone_size: many
j_call: TRBJ2-1
cdr3_aa: CASSLWGRANEQFF
cdr3_nt: TGTGCCAGCAGTTTATGGGGGAGGGCCAATGAGCAGTTCTTC